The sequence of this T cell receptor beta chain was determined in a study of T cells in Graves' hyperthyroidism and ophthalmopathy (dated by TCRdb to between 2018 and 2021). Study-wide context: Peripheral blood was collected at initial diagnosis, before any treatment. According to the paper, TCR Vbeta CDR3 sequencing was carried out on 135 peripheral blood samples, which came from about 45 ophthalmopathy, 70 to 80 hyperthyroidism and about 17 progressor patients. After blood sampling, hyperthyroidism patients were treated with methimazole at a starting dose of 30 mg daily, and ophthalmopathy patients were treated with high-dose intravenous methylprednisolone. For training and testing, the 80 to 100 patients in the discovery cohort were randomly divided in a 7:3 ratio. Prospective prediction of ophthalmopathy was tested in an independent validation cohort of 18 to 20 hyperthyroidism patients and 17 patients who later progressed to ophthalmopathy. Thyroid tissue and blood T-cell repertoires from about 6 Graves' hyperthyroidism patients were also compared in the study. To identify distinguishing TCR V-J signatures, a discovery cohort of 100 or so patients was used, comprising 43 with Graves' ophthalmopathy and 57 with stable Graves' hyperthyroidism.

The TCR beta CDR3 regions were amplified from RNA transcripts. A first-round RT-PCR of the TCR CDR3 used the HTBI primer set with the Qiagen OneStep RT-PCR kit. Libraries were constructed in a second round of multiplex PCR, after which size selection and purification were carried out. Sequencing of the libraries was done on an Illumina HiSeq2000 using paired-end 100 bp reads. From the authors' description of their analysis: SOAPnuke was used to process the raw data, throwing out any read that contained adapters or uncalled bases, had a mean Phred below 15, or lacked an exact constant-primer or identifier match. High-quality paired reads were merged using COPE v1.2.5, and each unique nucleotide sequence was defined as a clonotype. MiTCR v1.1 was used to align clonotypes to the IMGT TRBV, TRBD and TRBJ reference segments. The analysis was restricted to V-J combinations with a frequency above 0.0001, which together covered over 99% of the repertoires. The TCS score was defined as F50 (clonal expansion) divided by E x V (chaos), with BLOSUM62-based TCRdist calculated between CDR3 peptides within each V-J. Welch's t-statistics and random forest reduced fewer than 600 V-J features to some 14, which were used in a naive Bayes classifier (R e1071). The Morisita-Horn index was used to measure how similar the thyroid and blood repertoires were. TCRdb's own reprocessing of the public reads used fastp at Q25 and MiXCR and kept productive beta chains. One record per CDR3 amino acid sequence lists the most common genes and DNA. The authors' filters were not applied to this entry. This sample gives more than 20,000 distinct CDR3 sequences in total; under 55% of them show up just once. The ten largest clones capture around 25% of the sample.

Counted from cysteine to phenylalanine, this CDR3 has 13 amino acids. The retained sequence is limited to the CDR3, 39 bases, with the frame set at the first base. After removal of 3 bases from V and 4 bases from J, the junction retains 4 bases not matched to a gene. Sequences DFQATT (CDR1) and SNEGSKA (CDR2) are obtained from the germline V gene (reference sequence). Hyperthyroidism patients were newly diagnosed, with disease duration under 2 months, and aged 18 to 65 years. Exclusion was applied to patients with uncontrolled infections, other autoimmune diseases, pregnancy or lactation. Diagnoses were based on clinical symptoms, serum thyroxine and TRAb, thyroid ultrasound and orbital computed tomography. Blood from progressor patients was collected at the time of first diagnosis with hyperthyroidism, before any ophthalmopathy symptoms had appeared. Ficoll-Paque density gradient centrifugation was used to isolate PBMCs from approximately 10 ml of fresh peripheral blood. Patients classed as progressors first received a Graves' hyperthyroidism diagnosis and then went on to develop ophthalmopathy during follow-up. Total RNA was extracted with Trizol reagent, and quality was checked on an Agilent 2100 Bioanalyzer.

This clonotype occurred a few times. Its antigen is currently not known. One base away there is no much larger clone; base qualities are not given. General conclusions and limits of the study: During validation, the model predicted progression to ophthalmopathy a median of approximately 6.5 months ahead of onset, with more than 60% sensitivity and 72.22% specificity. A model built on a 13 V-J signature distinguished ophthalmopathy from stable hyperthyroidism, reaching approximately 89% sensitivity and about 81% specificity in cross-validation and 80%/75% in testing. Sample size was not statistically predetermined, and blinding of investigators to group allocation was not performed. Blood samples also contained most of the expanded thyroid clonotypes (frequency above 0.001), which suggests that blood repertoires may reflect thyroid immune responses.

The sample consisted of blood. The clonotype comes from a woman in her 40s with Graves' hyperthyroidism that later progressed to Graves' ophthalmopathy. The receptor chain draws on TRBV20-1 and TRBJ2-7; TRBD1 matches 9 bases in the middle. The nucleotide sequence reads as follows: TGCAGTGCTAGGGGACAGGGCATTTACGAGCAGTACTTC. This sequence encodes CSARGQGIYEQYF.